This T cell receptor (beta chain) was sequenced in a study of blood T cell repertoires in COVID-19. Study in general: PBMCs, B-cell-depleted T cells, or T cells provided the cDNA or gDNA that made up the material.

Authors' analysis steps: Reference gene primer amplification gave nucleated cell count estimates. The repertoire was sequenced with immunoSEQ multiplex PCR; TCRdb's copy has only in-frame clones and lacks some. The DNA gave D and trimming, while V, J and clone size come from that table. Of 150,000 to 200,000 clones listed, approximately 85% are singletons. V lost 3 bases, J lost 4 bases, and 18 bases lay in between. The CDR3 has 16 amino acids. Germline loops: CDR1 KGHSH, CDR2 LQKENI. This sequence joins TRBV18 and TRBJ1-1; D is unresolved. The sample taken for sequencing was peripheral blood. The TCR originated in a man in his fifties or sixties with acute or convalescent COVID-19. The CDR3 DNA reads TGTGCCAGCTCACCCCCGACCACGGGGTCGGGCACTGAAGCTTTCTTT. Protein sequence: CASSPPTTGSGTEAFF.